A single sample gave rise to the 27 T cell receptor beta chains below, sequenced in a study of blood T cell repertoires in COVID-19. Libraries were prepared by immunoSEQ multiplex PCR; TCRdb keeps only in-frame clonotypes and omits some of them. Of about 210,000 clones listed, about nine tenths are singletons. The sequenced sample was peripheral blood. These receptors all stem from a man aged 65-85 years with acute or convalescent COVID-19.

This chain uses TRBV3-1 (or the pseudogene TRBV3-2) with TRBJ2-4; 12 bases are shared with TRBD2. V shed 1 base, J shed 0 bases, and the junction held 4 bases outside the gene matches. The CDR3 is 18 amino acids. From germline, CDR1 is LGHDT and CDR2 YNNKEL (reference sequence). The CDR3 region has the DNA TGTGCCAGCAGCCAAGGGACTAGCGGGACACTAGCCAAAAACATTCAGTACTTC. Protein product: CASSQGTSGTLAKNIQYF.

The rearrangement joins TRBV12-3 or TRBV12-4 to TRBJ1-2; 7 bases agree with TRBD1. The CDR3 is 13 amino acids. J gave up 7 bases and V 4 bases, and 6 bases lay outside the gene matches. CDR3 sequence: CASSWAGGSGYTF. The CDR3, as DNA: TGTGCCAGCAGTTGGGCAGGGGGGAGTGGCTACACCTTC.

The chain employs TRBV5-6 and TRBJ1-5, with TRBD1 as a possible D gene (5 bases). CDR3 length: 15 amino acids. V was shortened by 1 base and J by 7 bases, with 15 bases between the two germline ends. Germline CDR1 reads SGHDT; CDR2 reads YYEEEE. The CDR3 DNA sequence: TGTGCCAGCAGCTTGTCCGGGCAGGGAGGACAGCCCCAGCATTTT. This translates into CASSLSGQGGQPQHF.

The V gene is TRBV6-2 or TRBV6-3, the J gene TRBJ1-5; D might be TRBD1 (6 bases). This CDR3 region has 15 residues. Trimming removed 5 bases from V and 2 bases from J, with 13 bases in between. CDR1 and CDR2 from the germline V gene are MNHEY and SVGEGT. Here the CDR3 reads CASSPPGAGNQPQHF. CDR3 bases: TGTGCCAGCAGTCCCCCAGGGGCTGGCAATCAGCCCCAGCATTTT.

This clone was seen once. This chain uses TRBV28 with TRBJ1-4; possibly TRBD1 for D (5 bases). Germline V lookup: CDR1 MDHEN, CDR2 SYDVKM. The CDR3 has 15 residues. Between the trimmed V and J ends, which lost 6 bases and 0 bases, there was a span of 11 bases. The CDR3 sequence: CASRSGIATNEKLFF. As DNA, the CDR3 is TGTGCCAGCAGATCAGGGATTGCAACTAATGAAAAACTGTTTTTT. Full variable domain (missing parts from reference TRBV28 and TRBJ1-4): DVKVTQSSRYLVKRTGEKVFLECVQDMDHENMFWYRQDPGLGLRLIYFSYDVKMKEKGDIPEGYSVSREKKERFSLILESASTNQTSMYLCASRSGIATNEKLFFGSGTQLSVL.

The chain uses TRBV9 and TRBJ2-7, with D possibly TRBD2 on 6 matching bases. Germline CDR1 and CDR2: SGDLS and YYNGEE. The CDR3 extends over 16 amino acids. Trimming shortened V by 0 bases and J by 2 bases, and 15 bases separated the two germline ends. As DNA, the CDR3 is TGTGCCAGCAGCGTAGGTGGAGGAGGGCTCCCCTACGAGCAGTACTTC. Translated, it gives CASSVGGGGLPYEQYF.

The CDR3 spells CASSVRDRVVNEQFF. The CDR3 DNA is TGTGCCAGTAGCGTCCGGGACAGGGTTGTGAATGAGCAGTTCTTC. V is TRBV19 and J is TRBJ2-1, with 9 positions matching TRBD1. CDR1 is LNHDA and CDR2 is SQIVND in the germline V gene (reference sequence). The ends lost 6 bases at V and 7 bases at J; junction bases unmatched: 10. This CDR3 spans 15 amino acids.

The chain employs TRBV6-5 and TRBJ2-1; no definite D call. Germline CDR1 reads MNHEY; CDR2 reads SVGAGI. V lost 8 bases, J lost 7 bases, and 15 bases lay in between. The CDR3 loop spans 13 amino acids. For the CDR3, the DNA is TGTGCCAGCCTGAGACACCCTGGGAATGAGCAGTTCTTC. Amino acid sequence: CASLRHPGNEQFF.

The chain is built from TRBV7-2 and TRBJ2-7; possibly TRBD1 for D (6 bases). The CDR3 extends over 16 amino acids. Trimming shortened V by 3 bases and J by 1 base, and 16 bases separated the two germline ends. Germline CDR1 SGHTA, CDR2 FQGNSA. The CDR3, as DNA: TGTGCCAGCAGCTTTACAGGAGCCAGGGGTTCCTACGAGCAGTACTTC. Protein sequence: CASSFTGARGSYEQYF.

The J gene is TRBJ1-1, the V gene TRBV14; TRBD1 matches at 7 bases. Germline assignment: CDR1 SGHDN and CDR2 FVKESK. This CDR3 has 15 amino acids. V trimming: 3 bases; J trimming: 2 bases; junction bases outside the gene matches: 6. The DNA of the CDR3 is TGTGCCAGCAGCCATATAAGGACAGGCAACACTGAAGCTTTCTTT. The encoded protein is CASSHIRTGNTEAFF.

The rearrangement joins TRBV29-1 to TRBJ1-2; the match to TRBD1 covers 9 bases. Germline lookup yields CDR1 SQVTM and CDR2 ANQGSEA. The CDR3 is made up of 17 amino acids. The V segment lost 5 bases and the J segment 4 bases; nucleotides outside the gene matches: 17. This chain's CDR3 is CSVPPQPGQGNGYGYTF. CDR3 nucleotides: TGCAGCGTTCCCCCCCAGCCGGGACAGGGAAACGGCTATGGCTACACCTTC.

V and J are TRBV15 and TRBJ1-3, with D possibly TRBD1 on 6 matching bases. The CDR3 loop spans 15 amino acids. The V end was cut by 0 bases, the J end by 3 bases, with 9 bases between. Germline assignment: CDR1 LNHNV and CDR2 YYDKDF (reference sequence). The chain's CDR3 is CATSRERTVGNTIYF. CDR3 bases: TGTGCCACCAGCAGAGAGAGGACAGTTGGAAACACCATATATTTT.

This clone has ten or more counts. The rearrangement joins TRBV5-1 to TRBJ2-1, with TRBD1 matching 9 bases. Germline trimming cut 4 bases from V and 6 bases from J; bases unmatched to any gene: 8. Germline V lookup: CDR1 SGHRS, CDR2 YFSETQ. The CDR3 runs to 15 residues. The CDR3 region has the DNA TGCGCCAGCAGCCCGTGGACAGGGGTTGGCAATGAGCAGTTCTTC. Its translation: CASSPWTGVGNEQFF.

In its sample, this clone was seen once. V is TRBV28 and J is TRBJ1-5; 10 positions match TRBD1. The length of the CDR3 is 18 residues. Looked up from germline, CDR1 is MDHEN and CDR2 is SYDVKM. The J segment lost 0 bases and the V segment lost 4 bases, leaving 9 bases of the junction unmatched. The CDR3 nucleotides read TGTGCCAGCAGTTCCCTCGGGACAGGGGTTTCTAGCAATCAGCCCCAGCATTTT. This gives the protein CASSSLGTGVSSNQPQHF.

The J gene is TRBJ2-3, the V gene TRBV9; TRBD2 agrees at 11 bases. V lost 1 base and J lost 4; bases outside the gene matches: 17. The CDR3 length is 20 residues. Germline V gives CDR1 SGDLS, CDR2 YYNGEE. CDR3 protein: CASSVTARVLAGGPADTQYF. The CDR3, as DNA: TGTGCCAGCAGCGTAACTGCACGCGTCTTAGCGGGAGGGCCGGCAGATACGCAGTATTTT.

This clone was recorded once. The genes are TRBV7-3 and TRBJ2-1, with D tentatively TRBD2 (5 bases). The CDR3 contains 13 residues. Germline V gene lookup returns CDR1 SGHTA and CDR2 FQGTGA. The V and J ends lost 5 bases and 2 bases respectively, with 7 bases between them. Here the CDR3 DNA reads TGTGCCAGCAGCCTGACTACCTACAATGAGCAGTTCTTC. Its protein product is CASSLTTYNEQFF.

In nucleotides, the CDR3 is TGCAGCGTTGACGGCTCCTACAATGAGCAGTTCTTC. This sequence encodes CSVDGSYNEQFF. The rearrangement joins TRBV29-1 to TRBJ2-1; D is unresolved. The CDR3 runs 12 residues. Germline V gene lookup returns CDR1 SQVTM and CDR2 ANQGSEA. Trimming removed 3 bases from V and 0 bases from J, with 3 bases in between.

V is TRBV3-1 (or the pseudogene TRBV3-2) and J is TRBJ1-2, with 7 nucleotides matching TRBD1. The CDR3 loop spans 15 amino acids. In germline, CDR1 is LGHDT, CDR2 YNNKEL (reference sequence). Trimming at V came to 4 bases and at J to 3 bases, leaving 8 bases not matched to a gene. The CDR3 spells CASSLGQGGHYGYTF. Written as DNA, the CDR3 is TGTGCCAGCAGCCTGGGCCAGGGGGGCCACTATGGCTACACCTTC.

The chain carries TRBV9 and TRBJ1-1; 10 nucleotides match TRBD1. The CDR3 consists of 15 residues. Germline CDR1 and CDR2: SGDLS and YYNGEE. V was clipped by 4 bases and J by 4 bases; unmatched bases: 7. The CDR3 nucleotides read TGTGCCAGCAGCACCTCGACAGGGGGCGTCACTGAAGCTTTCTTT. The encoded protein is CASSTSTGGVTEAFF. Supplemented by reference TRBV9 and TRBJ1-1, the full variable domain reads DSGVTQTPKHLITATGQRVTLRCSPRSGDLSVYWYQQSLDQGLQFLIQYYNGEERAKGNILERFSAQQFPDLHSELNLSSLELGDSALYFCASSTSTGGVTEAFFGQGTRLTVV.

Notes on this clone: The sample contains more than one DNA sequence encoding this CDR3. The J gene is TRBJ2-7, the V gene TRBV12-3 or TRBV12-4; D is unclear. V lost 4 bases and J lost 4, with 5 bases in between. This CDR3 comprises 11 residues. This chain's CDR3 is CASSSSYEQYF. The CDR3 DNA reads TGTGCCAGCAGTTCCAGTTACGAGCAGTACTTC.

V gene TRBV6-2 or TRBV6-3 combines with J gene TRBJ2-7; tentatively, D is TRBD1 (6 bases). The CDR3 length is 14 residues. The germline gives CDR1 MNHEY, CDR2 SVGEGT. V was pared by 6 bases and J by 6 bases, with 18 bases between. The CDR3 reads CASSKVGAYGEQYF. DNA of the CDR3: TGTGCCAGCAGCAAGGTGGGGGCGTACGGCGAGCAGTACTTC.

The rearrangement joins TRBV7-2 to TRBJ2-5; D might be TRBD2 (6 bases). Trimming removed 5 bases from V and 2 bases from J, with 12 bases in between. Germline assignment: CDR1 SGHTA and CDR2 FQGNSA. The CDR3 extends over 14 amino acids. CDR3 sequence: CASSRYGGQETQYF. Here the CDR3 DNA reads TGTGCCAGCAGCCGGTATGGGGGGCAAGAGACCCAGTACTTC.

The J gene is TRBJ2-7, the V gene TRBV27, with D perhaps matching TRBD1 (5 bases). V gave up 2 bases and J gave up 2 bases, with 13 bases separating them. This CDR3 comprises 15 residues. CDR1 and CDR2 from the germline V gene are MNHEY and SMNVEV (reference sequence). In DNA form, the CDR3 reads TGTGCCAGCAGTTTAGTTTACGACAGCGCCTACGAGCAGTACTTC. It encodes CASSLVYDSAYEQYF.

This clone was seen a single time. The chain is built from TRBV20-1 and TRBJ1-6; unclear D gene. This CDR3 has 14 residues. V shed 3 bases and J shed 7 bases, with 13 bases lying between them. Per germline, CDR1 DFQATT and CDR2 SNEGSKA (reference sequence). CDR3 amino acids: CSASFRTKNSPLHF. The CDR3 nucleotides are TGCAGTGCTAGTTTTCGTACTAAAAATTCACCCCTCCACTTT.

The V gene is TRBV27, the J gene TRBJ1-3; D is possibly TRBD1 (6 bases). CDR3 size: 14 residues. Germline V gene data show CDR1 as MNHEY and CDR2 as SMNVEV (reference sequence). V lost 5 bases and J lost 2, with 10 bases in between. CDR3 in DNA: TGTGCCAGCAGTGCCGGGACAACTGGAAACACCATATATTTT. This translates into CASSAGTTGNTIYF.

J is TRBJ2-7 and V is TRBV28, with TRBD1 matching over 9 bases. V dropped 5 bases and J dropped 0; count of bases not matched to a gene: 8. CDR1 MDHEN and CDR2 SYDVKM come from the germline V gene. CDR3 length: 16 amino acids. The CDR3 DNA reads TGTGCCAGCAGTCTTACCGGGACAGGGCCCTCCTACGAGCAGTACTTC. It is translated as CASSLTGTGPSYEQYF.

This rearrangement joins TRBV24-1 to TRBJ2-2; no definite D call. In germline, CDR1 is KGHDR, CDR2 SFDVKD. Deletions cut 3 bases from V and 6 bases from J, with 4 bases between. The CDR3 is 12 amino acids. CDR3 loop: CATSDVAGELFF. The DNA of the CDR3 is TGTGCCACCAGTGATGTCGCCGGGGAGCTGTTTTTT.